This TCR beta chain was sequenced for a study of blood T cell repertoires in COVID-19. This clone occurred once. Source study methods: Amplification of reference gene primers was used by the study to estimate nucleated cell counts. This table comes from immunoSEQ multiplex PCR, and its TCRdb copy is limited to in-frame clones, with some not included. That table is the source of V, J and clone size, and D and trimming were worked out from the DNA. The sample has roughly 200,000 clones; under 90% are singletons. The CDR3 has 11 residues. The V gene's germline CDR1 is LNHDA and CDR2 SQIVND (reference sequence). V was trimmed by 8 bases and J by 8 bases, leaving 10 bases between them.

The TCR was taken from a person between 65 and 79 years old with COVID-19, enrolled during active disease. The chain joins TRBV19 to TRBJ2-1; D call uncertain. The sample was peripheral blood. The CDR3 region has the DNA TGTGCCAGTGCGAGTTTCCATGAGCAGTTCTTC. Translation: CASASFHEQFF.